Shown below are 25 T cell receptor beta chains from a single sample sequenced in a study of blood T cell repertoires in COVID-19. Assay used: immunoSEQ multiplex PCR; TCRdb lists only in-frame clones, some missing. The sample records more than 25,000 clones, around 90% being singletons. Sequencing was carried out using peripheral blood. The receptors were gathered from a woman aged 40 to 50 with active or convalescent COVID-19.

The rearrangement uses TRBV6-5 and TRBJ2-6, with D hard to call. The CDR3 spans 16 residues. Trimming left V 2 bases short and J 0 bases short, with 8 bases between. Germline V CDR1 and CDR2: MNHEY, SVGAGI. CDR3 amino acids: CASSYQRRSGANVLTF. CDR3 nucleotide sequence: TGTGCCAGCAGTTACCAGCGCCGCTCTGGGGCCAACGTCCTGACTTTC.

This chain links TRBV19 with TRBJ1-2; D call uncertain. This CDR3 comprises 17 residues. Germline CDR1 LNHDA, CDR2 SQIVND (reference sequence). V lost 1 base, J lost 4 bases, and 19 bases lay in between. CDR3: CASSIGMGSPIIYGYTF. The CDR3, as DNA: TGTGCCAGTAGTATAGGAATGGGCAGCCCAATAATCTATGGCTACACCTTC.

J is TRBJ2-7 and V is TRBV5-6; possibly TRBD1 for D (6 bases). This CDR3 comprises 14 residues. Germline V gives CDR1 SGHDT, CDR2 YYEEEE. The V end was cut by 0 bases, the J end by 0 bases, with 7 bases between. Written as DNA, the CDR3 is TGTGCCAGCAGCTTGGCAGGGGCCTCCTACGAGCAGTACTTC. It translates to CASSLAGASYEQYF.

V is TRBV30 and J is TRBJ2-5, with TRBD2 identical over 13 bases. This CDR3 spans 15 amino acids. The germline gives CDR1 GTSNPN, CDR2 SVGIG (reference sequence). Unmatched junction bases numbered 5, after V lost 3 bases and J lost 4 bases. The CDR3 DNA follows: TGTGCCTGGAGAATGGGACTAGCGGGACGAGAGACCCAGTACTTC. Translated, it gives CAWRMGLAGRETQYF.

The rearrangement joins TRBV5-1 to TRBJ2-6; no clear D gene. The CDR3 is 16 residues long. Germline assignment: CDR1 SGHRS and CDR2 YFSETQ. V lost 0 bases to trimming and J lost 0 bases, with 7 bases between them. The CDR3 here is CASSLGSRSGANVLTF. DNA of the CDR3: TGCGCCAGCAGCTTGGGGAGTCGCTCTGGGGCCAACGTCCTGACTTTC.

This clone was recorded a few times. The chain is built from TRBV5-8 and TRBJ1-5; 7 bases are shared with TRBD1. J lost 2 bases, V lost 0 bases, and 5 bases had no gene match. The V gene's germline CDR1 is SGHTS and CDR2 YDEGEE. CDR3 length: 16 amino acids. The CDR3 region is CASSLAFGQGNQPQHF. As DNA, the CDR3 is TGTGCCAGCAGCTTGGCCTTCGGACAGGGCAATCAGCCCCAGCATTTT.

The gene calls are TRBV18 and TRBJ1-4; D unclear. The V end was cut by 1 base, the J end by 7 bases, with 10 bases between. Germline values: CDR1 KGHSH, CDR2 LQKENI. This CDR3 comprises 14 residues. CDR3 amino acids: CASSPLFTSEKLFF. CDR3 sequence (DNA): TGTGCCAGCTCACCACTCTTCACGAGTGAAAAACTGTTTTTT.

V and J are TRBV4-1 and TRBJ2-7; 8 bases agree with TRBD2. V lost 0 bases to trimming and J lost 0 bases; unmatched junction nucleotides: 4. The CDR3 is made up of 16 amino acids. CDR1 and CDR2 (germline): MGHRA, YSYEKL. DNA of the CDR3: TGCGCCAGCAGCCAAGACAATAGCGGGACCTCCTACGAGCAGTACTTC. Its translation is CASSQDNSGTSYEQYF.

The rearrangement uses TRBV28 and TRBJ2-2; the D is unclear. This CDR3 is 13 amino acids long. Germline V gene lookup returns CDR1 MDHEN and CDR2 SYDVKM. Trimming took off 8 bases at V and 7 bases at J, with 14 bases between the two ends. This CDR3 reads CASCESVRGELFF. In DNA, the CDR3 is TGTGCCAGCTGCGAGTCCGTTCGCGGGGAGCTGTTTTTT.

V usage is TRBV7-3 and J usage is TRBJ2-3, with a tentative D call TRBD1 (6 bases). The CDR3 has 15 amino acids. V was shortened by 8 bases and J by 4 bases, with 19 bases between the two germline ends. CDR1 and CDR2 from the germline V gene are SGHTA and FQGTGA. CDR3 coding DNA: TGTGCCAGCTCCTCAGGGGCGGTCAGAGCAGATACGCAGTATTTT. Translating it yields CASSSGAVRADTQYF.

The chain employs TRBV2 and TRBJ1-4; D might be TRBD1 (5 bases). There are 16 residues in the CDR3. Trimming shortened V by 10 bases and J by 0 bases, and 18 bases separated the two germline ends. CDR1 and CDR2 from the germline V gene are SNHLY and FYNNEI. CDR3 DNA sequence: TGTGCCACCCTAGACAGAACTACATCAACTAATGAAAAACTGTTTTTT. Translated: CATLDRTTSTNEKLFF. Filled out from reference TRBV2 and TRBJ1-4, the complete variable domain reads EPEVTQTPSHQVTQMGQEVILRCVPISNHLYFYWYRQILGQKVEFLVSFYNNEISEKSEIFDDQFSVERPDGSNFTLKIRSTKLEDSAMYFCATLDRTTSTNEKLFFGSGTQLSVL.

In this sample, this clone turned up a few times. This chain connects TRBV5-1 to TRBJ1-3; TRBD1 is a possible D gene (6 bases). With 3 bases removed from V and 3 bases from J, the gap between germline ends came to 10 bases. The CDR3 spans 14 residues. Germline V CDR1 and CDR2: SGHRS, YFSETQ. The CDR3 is CASSSGVDGNTIYF. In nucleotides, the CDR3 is TGCGCCAGCAGCTCAGGGGTGGATGGAAACACCATATATTTT. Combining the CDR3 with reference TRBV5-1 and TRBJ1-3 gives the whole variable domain KAGVTQTPRYLIKTRGQQVTLSCSPISGHRSVSWYQQTPGQGLQFLFEYFSETQRNKGNFPGRFSGRQFSNSRSEMNVSTLELGDSALYLCASSSGVDGNTIYFGEGSWLTVV.

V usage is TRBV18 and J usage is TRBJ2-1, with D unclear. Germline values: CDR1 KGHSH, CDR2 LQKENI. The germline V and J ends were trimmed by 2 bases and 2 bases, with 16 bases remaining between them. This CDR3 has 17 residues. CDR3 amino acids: CASSPAAMLTPYNEQFF. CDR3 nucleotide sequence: TGTGCCAGCTCACCAGCTGCTATGCTCACCCCCTACAATGAGCAGTTCTTC.

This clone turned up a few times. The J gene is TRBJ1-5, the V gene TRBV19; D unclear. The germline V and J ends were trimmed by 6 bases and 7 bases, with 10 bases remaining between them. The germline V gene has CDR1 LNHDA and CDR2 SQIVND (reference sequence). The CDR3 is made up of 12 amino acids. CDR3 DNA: TGTGCCAGTAGAAGTGAGGGCCAGCCCCAGCATTTT. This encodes CASRSEGQPQHF.

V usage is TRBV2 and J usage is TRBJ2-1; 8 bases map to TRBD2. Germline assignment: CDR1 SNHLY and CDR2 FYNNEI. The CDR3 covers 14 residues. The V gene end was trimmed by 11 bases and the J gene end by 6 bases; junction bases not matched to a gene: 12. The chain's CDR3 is CAGAPRTSRNEQFF. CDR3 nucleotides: TGTGCCGGTGCCCCTAGGACTAGCCGCAATGAGCAGTTCTTC.

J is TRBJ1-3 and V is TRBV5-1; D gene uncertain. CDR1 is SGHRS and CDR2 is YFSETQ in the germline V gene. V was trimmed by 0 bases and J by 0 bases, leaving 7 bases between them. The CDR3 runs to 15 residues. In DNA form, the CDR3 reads TGCGCCAGCAGCTTGGACGAGTACTCTGGAAACACCATATATTTT. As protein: CASSLDEYSGNTIYF.

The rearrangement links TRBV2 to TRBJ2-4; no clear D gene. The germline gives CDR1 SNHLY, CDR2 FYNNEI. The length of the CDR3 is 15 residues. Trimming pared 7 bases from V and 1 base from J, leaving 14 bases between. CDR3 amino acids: CASNRFKAAKNIQYF. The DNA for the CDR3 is TGTGCCAGCAACCGATTTAAAGCGGCCAAAAACATTCAGTACTTC. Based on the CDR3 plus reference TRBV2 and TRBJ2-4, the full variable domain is EPEVTQTPSHQVTQMGQEVILRCVPISNHLYFYWYRQILGQKVEFLVSFYNNEISEKSEIFDDQFSVERPDGSNFTLKIRSTKLEDSAMYFCASNRFKAAKNIQYFGAGTRLSVL.

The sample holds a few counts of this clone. Here the CDR3 reads CASSGTGIGDYGYTF. The CDR3, as DNA: TGTGCCAGCAGCGGGACAGGGATAGGAGACTATGGCTACACCTTC. The chain couples TRBV6-2 or TRBV6-3 to TRBJ1-2, with 9 bases fitting TRBD1. Germline assignment: CDR1 MNHEY and CDR2 SVGEGT. This CDR3 is 15 amino acids long. The V segment lost 6 bases and the J segment 3 bases; nucleotides outside the gene matches: 8.

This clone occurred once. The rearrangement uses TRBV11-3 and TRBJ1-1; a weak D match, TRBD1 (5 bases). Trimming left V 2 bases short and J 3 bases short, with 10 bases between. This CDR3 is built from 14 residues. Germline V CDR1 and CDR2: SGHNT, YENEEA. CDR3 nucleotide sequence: TGTGCCAGCAGCTTAAGGGGCAGGGACACTGAAGCTTTCTTT. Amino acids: CASSLRGRDTEAFF.

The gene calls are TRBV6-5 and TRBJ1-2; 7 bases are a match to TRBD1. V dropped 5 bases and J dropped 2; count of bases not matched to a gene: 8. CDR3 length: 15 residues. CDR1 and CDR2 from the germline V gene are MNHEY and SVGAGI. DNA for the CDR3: TGTGCCAGCAGTAGGAGCCGGGACAGAAACTATGGCTACACCTTC. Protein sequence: CASSRSRDRNYGYTF.

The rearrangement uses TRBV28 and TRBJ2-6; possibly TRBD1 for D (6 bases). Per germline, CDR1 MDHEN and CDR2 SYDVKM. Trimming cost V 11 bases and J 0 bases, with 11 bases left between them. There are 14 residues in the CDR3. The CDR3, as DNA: TGTGCCGGGCAGGGGAACTCTGGGGCCAACGTCCTGACTTTC. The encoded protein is CAGQGNSGANVLTF.

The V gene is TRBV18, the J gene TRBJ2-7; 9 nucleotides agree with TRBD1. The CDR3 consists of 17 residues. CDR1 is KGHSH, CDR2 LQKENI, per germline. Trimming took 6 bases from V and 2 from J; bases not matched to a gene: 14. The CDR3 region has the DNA TGTGCCAGCTCCCCAGGCGGACAGGGGTCATGGACCTACGAGCAGTACTTC. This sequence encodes CASSPGGQGSWTYEQYF.

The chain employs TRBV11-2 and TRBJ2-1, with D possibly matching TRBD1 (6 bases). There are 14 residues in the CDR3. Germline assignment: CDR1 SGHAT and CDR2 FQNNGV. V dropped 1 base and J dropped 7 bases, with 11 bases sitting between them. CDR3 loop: CASSLVQGWNEQFF. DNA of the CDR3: TGTGCCAGCAGCTTAGTCCAGGGGTGGAATGAGCAGTTCTTC.

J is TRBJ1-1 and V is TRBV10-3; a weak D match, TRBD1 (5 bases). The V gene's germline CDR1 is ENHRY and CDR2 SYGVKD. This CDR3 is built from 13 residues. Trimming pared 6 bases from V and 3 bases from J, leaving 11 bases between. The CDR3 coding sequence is TGTGCCATCAGCCGAGACAGTTACACTGAAGCTTTCTTT. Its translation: CAISRDSYTEAFF.

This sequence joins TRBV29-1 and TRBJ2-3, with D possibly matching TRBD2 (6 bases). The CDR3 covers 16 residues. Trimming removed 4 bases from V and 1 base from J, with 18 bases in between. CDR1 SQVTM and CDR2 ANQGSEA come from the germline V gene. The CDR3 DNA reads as TGCAGCGTTGCGGGCGGGCGGGGAGAGGGCACAGATACGCAGTATTTT. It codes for CSVAGGRGEGTDTQYF.